This T cell receptor (beta chain) stems from a study of OX40 agonist ivuxolimab in advanced cancers. Study-level information: Three patients, one with hepatocellular carcinoma and two with cutaneous melanoma, responded partially. Study-level points and caveats: Clonal expansion by week 6 occurred in CD4+ and CD8+ blood T cells (at 0.1 to 3.0 mg/kg).

With V trimmed by 0 bases and J by 9 bases, 8 bases remained unmatched. Per germline, CDR1 SGDLS and CDR2 YYNGEE. CDR3 length: 15 residues. To note about this clone: Antigen: not known.

Only in-frame clones appear in the TCRdb table, and some are missing; sequencing was by immunoSEQ multiplex PCR. The top ten hold 5.8% of the sample, which has 95,000 to 100,000 clones, approximately 84% seen once. This TCR came from an adult with an advanced solid tumor such as melanoma, head and neck, liver or kidney cancer. V gene TRBV9 combines with J gene TRBJ2-1, with 8 bases identical to TRBD1. Sequenced material: CD4+ or CD8+ T cells sorted from blood, taken in a trial of the OX40 agonist ivuxolimab. The CDR3 protein is CASSVGGAGGLEQFF. In DNA form, the CDR3 reads TGTGCCAGCAGCGTAGGGGGCGCAGGGGGCCTTGAGCAGTTCTTC.